These T cell receptor beta chains were read from a single sample in a study of neurological immune-mediated disorders. MiXCR was run by TCRdb on the 5' RACE reads, yielding one entry per CDR3 protein. The sample includes about 90,000 distinct CDR3 sequences, under 15% of them seen just once. Sequenced sample: PBMCs. These receptors all come from a female donor with HTLV-1-associated myelopathy (HAM/TSP). Both conserved end residues are part of each CDR3. The D gene is left open where the match is weak. Clone size, where shown, is once, few, many, or a class for clones that have expanded.

TRBV9	many	TRBJ1-1	NA	TGTGCCAGCAGCGTCCATGGTAACGGGAACACTGAAGCTTTCTTT	CASSVHGNGNTEAFF
TRBV7-9	many	TRBJ2-6	NA	TGTGCCAGCAGCTTAGGGGTCTTCAGCTCCTCTGGGGCCAACGTCCTGACTTTC	CASSLGVFSSSGANVLTF
TRBV20-1	many	TRBJ1-1	NA	TGCAGTGCTAGAATGGGGGGGAGAGGCACTGAAGCTTTCTTT	CSARMGGRGTEAFF
TRBV5-5	NA	TRBJ2-7	NA	TGTGCCAGCAGCAGGAATACTAACAGGGAATACGAGCAGTACTTC	CASSRNTNREYEQYF
TRBV20-1	many	TRBJ2-5	TRBD1	TGCAGTGCGCCGAAACAGGGGGAGACCCAGTACTTC	CSAPKQGETQYF
TRBV7-6	NA	TRBJ2-4	TRBD2	TGTGCCAGCAGCTCCCGTCCCGGGACTAGCGGGGAGGCCAAAAACATTCAGTACTTC	CASSSRPGTSGEAKNIQYF
TRBV7-9	many	TRBJ1-3	NA	TGTGCCAGCAGCCGTGACTGGTCAGGGCACACCATATATTTT	CASSRDWSGHTIYF
TRBV5-1	many	TRBJ2-1	TRBD1	TGCGCCAGCAGCGTGGTGACAGGGGGCATCTACAATGAGCAGTTCTTC	CASSVVTGGIYNEQFF
TRBV7-2	many	TRBJ2-5	NA	TGTGCCAGCAGCTTATCGTTGGTTCAAGAGACCCAGTACTTC	CASSLSLVQETQYF
TRBV9	many	TRBJ2-2	NA	TGTGCCAGCAGCGGGGCGGGGGCTGTTGGGACCGGGGAGCTGTTTTTT	CASSGAGAVGTGELFF
TRBV5-1	many	TRBJ2-7	NA	TGCGCCAGCAGCCCCCCCTCTAAGAGCTCCTACGAGCAGTACTTC	CASSPPSKSSYEQYF
TRBV5-1	many	TRBJ1-4	NA	TGCGCCAGCAGCTTAAGGGGACGGGATAATGAAAAACTGTTTTTT	CASSLRGRDNEKLFF
TRBV6-6	many	TRBJ1-5	NA	TGTGCCAGCAAGCTCAAGGCCGGAGGCAATCAGCCCCAGCATTTT	CASKLKAGGNQPQHF
TRBV5-1	many	TRBJ2-3	NA	TGCGCCAGCAGCGTCGGTGGGAGGAGCACAGATACGCAGTATTTT	CASSVGGRSTDTQYF